This TCR beta chain comes out of a study of beta chain features in type 1 diabetes. The overall study: Cells sorted and examined across all samples totaled around 110,000,000. Whole-study findings and limits: A moderate, significant TCRB CDR3 shortening appeared in type 1 diabetes across four CD4+ subsets. Within patients, naive, central memory and Treg TCRB repertoires seemed more similar than within healthy donors.

A remark on this clone: Its cognate antigen is unknown.

Per the germline V gene, CDR1 is SEHNR and CDR2 is FQNEAQ (reference sequence). The V end lost 3 bases, the J end lost 1 base, and 15 bases lay between the germline ends. There are 16 residues in the CDR3. Expressed TCRB transcripts were sequenced because the entire RNA isolate underwent reverse transcription. Assay: immunoSEQ multiplex PCR; the TCRdb copy retains only in-frame clones and omits some. This sample carries under 950,000 clones, about a sixth of them seen once, and the ten largest clones take around 0.02%. Purity above 95% was achieved in all sorted populations. V gene TRBV7-9 combines with J gene TRBJ1-1; possibly TRBD1 for D (5 bases). The origin of this receptor is a woman between 18 and 29 years old in good health. Source material: naive CD4+ T cells from blood. The CDR3 reads CASSFFEGTGNTEAFF. CDR3 in DNA: TGTGCCAGCAGCTTTTTTGAGGGTACAGGGAACACTGAAGCTTTCTTT.